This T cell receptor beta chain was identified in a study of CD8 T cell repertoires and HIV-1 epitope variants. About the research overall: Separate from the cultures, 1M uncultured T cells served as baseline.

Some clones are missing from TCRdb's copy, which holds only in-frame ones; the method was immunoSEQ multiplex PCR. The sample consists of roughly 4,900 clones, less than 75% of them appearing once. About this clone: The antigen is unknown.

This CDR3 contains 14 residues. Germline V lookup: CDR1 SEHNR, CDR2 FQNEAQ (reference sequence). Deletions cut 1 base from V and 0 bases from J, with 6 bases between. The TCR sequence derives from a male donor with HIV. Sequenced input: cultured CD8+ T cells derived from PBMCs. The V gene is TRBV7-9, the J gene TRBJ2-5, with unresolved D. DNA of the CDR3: TGTGCCAGCAGCTTAGATCGTTACCAAGAGACCCAGTACTTC. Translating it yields CASSLDRYQETQYF.